This note documents a single T cell receptor beta chain sequence. Authors' processing steps: Reference gene primer amplification gave nucleated cell count estimates. Method: immunoSEQ multiplex PCR; TCRdb's copy keeps in-frame clones and lacks some. V and J calls and clone size follow that table, whereas D and trimming were derived from the DNA. The sample has 200,000 to 250,000 clones, about 79% seen once. Germline V gene lookup returns CDR1 SNHLY and CDR2 FYNNEI. This CDR3 comprises 13 residues. The trim removed 7 bases at V and 3 bases at J, leaving 3 bases unmatched. These data come from a study of blood T cell repertoires in COVID-19. Overall study: Whether acute or convalescent, the COVID-19 samples came from the United States, Italy and Spain.

Membership in each cohort depended on participant-reported clinical history. The sample consisted of PBMCs or T cells enriched from blood (not recorded which). The gene calls are TRBV2 and TRBJ2-7; 10 bases are a match to TRBD1. This clonotype originated in a woman between 55 and 75 years old who had recovered from COVID-19. CDR3 loop: CASTGDRGYEQYF. The DNA for the CDR3 is TGTGCCAGCACGGGGGACAGGGGCTACGAGCAGTACTTC.